This T cell receptor (beta chain) was observed in a study of T-cell memory formation after mild COVID-19. Study-wide background: Clusters of TCRs were largely donor specific.

Employing constant-segment primers, 5'RACE generated TCR alpha and TCR beta cDNA libraries bearing sample barcodes and UMIs. TCRdb re-derived calls from the 5' RACE reads in MiXCR, one entry per CDR3 protein. Among a few hundred thousand distinct CDR3 sequences listed, about 16% were seen once. Study-wide points: Mainly CM and EM harbored the contracting CD4+ clones; mainly EMRA harbored the CD8+ ones. Confirmation was lacking for SARS-CoV-2 specificity of second-wave clones that peaked on day 37.

This clonotype has a handful of counts. Its antigen is currently unknown. V shed 6 bases and J 6 bases; nucleotides not matched to a gene: 8. Germline CDR1 SGHTA, CDR2 FQGNSA. The CDR3 has 14 residues. What was sequenced was PBMCs or a T cell subset sorted from them (not recorded which). The chain carries TRBV7-2 and TRBJ2-1; 7 nucleotides line up with TRBD1. This TCR derives from a young man who had mild COVID-19 (a few samples of this study predate the infection). Cell type and time point are not known. Here the CDR3 DNA reads TGTGCCAGCAGGGCATCTTCAGGGGGCAATGAGCAGTTCTTC. Amino acids: CASRASSGGNEQFF.